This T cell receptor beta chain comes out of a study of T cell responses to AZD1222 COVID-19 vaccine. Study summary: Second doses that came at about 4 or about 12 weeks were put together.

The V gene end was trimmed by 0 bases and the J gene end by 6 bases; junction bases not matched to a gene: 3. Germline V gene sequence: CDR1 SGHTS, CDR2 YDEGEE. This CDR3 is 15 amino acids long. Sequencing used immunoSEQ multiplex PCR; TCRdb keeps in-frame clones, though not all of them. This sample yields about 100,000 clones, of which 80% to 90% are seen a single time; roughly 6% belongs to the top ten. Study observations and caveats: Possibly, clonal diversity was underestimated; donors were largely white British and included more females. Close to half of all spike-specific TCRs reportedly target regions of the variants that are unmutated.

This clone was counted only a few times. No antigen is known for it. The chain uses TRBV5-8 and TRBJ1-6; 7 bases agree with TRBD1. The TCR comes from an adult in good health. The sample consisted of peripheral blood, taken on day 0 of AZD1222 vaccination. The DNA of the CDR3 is TGTGCCAGCAGCTTGGTTGGGACAGTTAATTCACCCCTCCACTTT. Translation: CASSLVGTVNSPLHF.